Each of the 17 T cell receptor beta chains below was sequenced from the same sample in a study of cytomegalovirus exposure and HLA in healthy donors. Data came from immunoSEQ multiplex PCR; TCRdb stores just in-frame clones and leaves some out. The data hold roughly 150,000 clones, with more than 85% observed a single time. The source material was PBMCs. The receptors come from a man aged 18 to 30 in good health and CMV-seronegative.

This chain links TRBV5-6 with TRBJ1-2; tentatively, D is TRBD1 (6 bases). Trimming cost V 2 bases and J 2 bases, with 13 bases left between them. Per the germline V gene, CDR1 is SGHDT and CDR2 is YYEEEE. This CDR3 comprises 15 residues. CDR3 coding DNA: TGTGCCAGCAGCTTAACAGGGACTAAAAACTATGGCTACACCTTC. Protein sequence: CASSLTGTKNYGYTF.

This chain links TRBV27 with TRBJ1-1, with a weak D call TRBD1 (5 bases). V was pared by 1 base and J by 5 bases, with 17 bases between. The germline V gene has CDR1 MNHEY and CDR2 SMNVEV (reference sequence). The CDR3 contains 16 residues. The CDR3 nucleotides read TGTGCCAGCAGTTTATGGGGACGGGGAGGGCTGACTGAAGCTTTCTTT. As protein: CASSLWGRGGLTEAFF.

The chain links TRBV7-9 to TRBJ1-6, with 7 positions matching TRBD1. Trimming took 7 bases from V and 0 from J; bases not matched to a gene: 12. The CDR3 has 18 amino acids. Germline assignment: CDR1 SEHNR and CDR2 FQNEAQ (reference sequence). CDR3 in DNA: TGTGCCAGCACCCCAGGGGGGACAGAACCCTCCTATAATTCACCCCTCCACTTT. This codes for CASTPGGTEPSYNSPLHF.

The V and J genes are TRBV7-2 and TRBJ2-1, with 7 bases lining up with TRBD1. With 8 bases clipped from V and 6 bases from J, the junction kept 7 bases outside the gene matches. In germline, CDR1 is SGHTA, CDR2 FQGNSA. The CDR3 loop spans 13 amino acids. CDR3 loop: CASEKGTVNEQFF. In nucleotides, the CDR3 is TGTGCCAGCGAAAAGGGGACAGTCAATGAGCAGTTCTTC.

The chain employs TRBV23-1 and TRBJ2-2; 14 positions agree with TRBD2. TRBV23-1 is noted as an ORF with a role that remains uncertain. The CDR3 has 18 residues. Trimming took 6 bases from V and 2 from J; bases not matched to a gene: 8. CDR3 region: CASSKGLAGADNTGELFF. CDR3 DNA: TGCGCCAGCAGCAAGGGACTAGCGGGGGCCGATAACACCGGGGAGCTGTTTTTT.

V gene TRBV11-1 combines with J gene TRBJ2-7; TRBD2 might be the D (6 bases). Deletions cut 5 bases from V and 2 bases from J, with 10 bases between. Germline lookup yields CDR1 SGHAT and CDR2 FQDESV (reference sequence). CDR3 length equals 13 residues. CDR3 sequence: CASSRGYTYEQYF. In DNA, the CDR3 is TGTGCCAGCAGCCGGGGGTACACCTACGAGCAGTACTTC.

This clone was observed a single time. The chain uses TRBV19 and TRBJ1-5; D unresolved. The germline V gene encodes CDR1 LNHDA and CDR2 SQIVND (reference sequence). V shed 5 bases and J shed 4 bases, with 12 bases lying between them. This CDR3 comprises 14 residues. The CDR3 spells CASSQSGSNQPQHF. The CDR3, as DNA: TGTGCCAGTAGTCAGTCAGGAAGTAATCAGCCCCAGCATTTT.

This chain links TRBV28 with TRBJ1-3; D call uncertain. V was clipped by 4 bases and J by 7 bases, with 14 bases between them. Germline CDR1 and CDR2: MDHEN and SYDVKM. The CDR3 has 14 residues. CDR3 sequence (DNA): TGTGCCAGCAGTTCACCGAACGGGTGGAACACCATATATTTT. Its protein is CASSSPNGWNTIYF.

CDR3: CASSLPGDEQFF. The DNA of the CDR3 is TGCGCCAGCAGCTTGCCAGGGGATGAGCAGTTCTTC. The genes are TRBV5-1 and TRBJ2-1, with a possible D match to TRBD1 (6 bases). Germline lookup yields CDR1 SGHRS and CDR2 YFSETQ. The CDR3 totals 12 residues. Trimming took 1 base from V and 8 from J, leaving 7 bases between them.

The chain links TRBV6-1 to TRBJ1-2; 7 bases match TRBD1. The J segment lost 3 bases and the V segment lost 6 bases, leaving 4 bases of the junction unmatched. The CDR3 spans 13 residues. CDR1 is MNHNS, CDR2 SASEGT, per germline. CDR3 bases: TGTGCCAGCAGAGGTCAGGGGGACTATGGCTACACCTTC. Encoded protein: CASRGQGDYGYTF.

The chain is built from TRBV27 and TRBJ2-7; unclear D gene. Germline V gene data show CDR1 as MNHEY and CDR2 as SMNVEV (reference sequence). Trimming removed 3 bases at V and 3 bases at J, with 9 bases between. The CDR3 is 13 amino acids. Here the CDR3 reads CASSFGKNYEQYV. CDR3 in DNA: TGTGCCAGCAGTTTTGGCAAAAACTACGAGCAGTACGTC.

This clone was observed a single time. The CDR3 DNA reads as TGTGCCTGGACCCCCCTAGCCCACTATACAGATACGCAGTATTTT. Its protein is CAWTPLAHYTDTQYF. The chain is built from TRBV30 and TRBJ2-3; D may be TRBD2 (5 bases). Trimming left V 4 bases short and J 3 bases short, with 17 bases between. CDR1 and CDR2 (germline): GTSNPN, SVGIG (reference sequence). This CDR3 is 15 amino acids long.

This chain joins TRBV2 and TRBJ1-2; 8 bases map to TRBD1. Germline CDR1 is SNHLY and CDR2 is FYNNEI. V was clipped by 6 bases and J by 3 bases; unmatched bases: 12. The CDR3 spans 16 residues. The CDR3 region has the DNA TGTGCCAGCAGAGGATGGACAGGGTTATATGACTATGGCTACACCTTC. It encodes CASRGWTGLYDYGYTF.

The rearrangement joins TRBV5-8 to TRBJ2-7, with D tentatively TRBD2 (6 bases). CDR1 SGHTS and CDR2 YDEGEE come from the germline V gene. This CDR3 has 15 residues. Deletions cut 4 bases from V and 3 bases from J, with 17 bases between. The CDR3 sequence is CASSPTEGHYYEQYV. In DNA form, the CDR3 reads TGTGCCAGCAGCCCAACGGAGGGTCACTACTACGAGCAGTACGTC.

This clone occurred once. V usage is TRBV5-1 and J usage is TRBJ2-7; maybe TRBD1 (6 bases). The CDR3 contains 14 residues. V lost 0 bases and J lost 5, with 12 bases in between. CDR1 is SGHRS, CDR2 YFSETQ, per germline. As DNA, the CDR3 is TGCGCCAGCAGCTTGGACAGGGTAGGCGACGAGCAGTACTTC. Residues: CASSLDRVGDEQYF.

This clone was observed a handful of times. This rearrangement joins TRBV6-5 to TRBJ2-2; a weak D match, TRBD2 (7 bases). V dropped 8 bases and J dropped 6 bases, with 10 bases sitting between them. There are 12 residues in the CDR3. Germline V gene sequence: CDR1 MNHEY, CDR2 SVGAGI. Written as DNA, the CDR3 is TGTGCCAGCGTGGGGGGGCCCGGGGAGCTGTTTTTT. It translates to CASVGGPGELFF.

The chain uses TRBV7-7 and TRBJ2-1; 9 bases align to TRBD2. Trimming took 0 bases from V and 0 from J; bases not matched to a gene: 6. This CDR3 is 18 amino acids long. Per the germline V gene, CDR1 is SSHAT and CDR2 is FNYEAQ (reference sequence). The CDR3 sequence is CASSLAPSGASSYNEQFF. The CDR3 bases are TGTGCCAGCAGCTTAGCCCCTAGCGGGGCGAGCTCCTACAATGAGCAGTTCTTC.